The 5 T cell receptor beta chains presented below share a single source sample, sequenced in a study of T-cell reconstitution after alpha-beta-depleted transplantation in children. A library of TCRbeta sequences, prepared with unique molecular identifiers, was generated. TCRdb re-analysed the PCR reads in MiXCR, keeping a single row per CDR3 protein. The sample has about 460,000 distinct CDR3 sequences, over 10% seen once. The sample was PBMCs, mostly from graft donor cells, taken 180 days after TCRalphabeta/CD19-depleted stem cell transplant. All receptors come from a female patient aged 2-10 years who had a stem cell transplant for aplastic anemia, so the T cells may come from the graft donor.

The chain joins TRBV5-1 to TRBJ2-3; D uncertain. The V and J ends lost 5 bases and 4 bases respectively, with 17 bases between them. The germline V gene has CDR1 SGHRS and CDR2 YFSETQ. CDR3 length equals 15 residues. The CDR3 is CASRMYTQNPDTQYF. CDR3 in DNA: TGCGCCAGCAGGATGTATACTCAAAACCCAGATACGCAGTATTTT.

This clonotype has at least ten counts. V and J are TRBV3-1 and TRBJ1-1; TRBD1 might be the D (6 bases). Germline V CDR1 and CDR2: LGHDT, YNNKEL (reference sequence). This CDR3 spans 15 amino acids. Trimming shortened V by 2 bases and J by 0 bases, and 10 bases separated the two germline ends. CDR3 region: CASSQQGQLNTEAFF. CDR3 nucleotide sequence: TGTGCCAGCAGCCAACAGGGGCAGTTGAACACTGAAGCTTTCTTT.

CDR3 nucleotides: TGCAGTGCTAGTACAGACTCTGGGGCCAACGTCCTGACTTTC. Translation gives CSASTDSGANVLTF. The chain has TRBV20-1 and TRBJ2-6, with D unclear. The V end lost 3 bases, the J end lost 0 bases, and 6 bases lay between the germline ends. The germline CDR1 and CDR2 sequences are DFQATT and SNEGSKA (reference sequence). The CDR3 spans 14 residues.

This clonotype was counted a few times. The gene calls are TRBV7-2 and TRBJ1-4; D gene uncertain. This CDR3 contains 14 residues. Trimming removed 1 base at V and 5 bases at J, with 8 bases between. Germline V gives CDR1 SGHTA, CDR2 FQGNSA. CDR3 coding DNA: TGTGCCAGCAGCTTAGACTATGGGAATGAAAAACTGTTTTTT. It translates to CASSLDYGNEKLFF. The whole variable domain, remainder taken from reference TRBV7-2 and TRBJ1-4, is GAGVSQSPSNKVTEKGKDVELRCDPISGHTALYWYRQSLGQGLEFLIYFQGNSAPDKSGLPSDRFSAERTGGSVSTLTIQRTQQEDSAVYLCASSLDYGNEKLFFGSGTQLSVL.

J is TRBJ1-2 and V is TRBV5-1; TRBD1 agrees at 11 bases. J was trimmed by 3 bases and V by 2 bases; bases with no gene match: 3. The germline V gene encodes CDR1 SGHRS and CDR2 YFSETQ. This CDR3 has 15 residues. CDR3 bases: TGCGCCAGCAGCTTAACGGGACAGGGGGACTATGGCTACACCTTC. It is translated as CASSLTGQGDYGYTF.